This TCR beta chain is drawn from a study of blood T cells in healthy people across ages. Trimming stripped 11 bases from V and 4 bases from J, with 3 bases between. The CDR3 extends over 10 amino acids. Per germline, CDR1 LNHDA and CDR2 SQIVND (reference sequence). Next came a second PCR, run for about 7 to 12 cycles, which used a sample-barcoded 5' primer along with a J-beta primer mix. TCRdb re-called the 5' RACE reads through MiXCR, storing one row per CDR3 protein. The sample shows about 1.6 million distinct CDR3 sequences, 30% to 40% of them seen only once. This TCR derives from a woman aged 25 to 39 in good health. The sample comprised blood. The V and J genes are TRBV19 and TRBJ2-6; no reliable D call. The CDR3 loop is CAAGANVLTF. The CDR3 bases are TGTGCCGCCGGGGCCAACGTCCTGACTTTC.